Presented here are 19 T cell receptor beta chains from one specimen sequenced in a study of T cell repertoires in cytomegalovirus infection. TCRdb itself ran the reads through MiXCR, one entry per CDR3 protein. The data contain roughly 250,000 distinct CDR3 sequences, roughly 12% of them seen just once; the ten biggest clones take up 1.5% to 2%. Sequenced sample: PBMCs. The receptor source for this set is a human donor in good health (CMV status not recorded). Some clones in this sample may be carry-over from other donors' samples.

The CDR3 DNA sequence: TGTGCCAGCAGTTACTCGCCGGGTCGAAAGACCCAGTACTTC. It yields the protein CASSYSPGRKTQYF. The rearrangement joins TRBV6-6 to TRBJ2-5; D is undetermined. The germline CDR1 and CDR2 sequences are MNHNY and SVGAGI (reference sequence). Trimming stripped 0 bases from V and 6 bases from J, with 11 bases between. The CDR3 length is 14 residues.

The chain joins TRBV19 to TRBJ1-4, with D tentatively TRBD1 (5 bases). V shed 3 bases and J shed 5 bases, with 13 bases lying between them. Germline CDR1 LNHDA, CDR2 SQIVND (reference sequence). The CDR3 runs 15 residues. The CDR3 DNA sequence: TGTGCCAGTAGTATTGCTCGGGGGTCGAATGAAAAACTGTTTTTT. Its translation: CASSIARGSNEKLFF.

The V call is TRBV14, the J call TRBJ1-2, with D hard to call. CDR3 size: 13 residues. V gave up 4 bases and J gave up 4 bases, with 10 bases separating them. Germline V gene sequence: CDR1 SGHDN, CDR2 FVKESK. CDR3 residues: CASSLDVSYGYTF. The CDR3 coding sequence is TGTGCCAGCAGCCTGGACGTCTCCTATGGCTACACCTTC.

Ten or more counts support this clonotype. The CDR3 spells CSVDRDEKLFF. CDR3 nucleotides: TGCAGCGTCGACCGGGATGAAAAACTGTTTTTT. This sequence joins TRBV29-1 and TRBJ1-4; D remains ambiguous. The CDR3 length is 11 residues. Germline V gene lookup returns CDR1 SQVTM and CDR2 ANQGSEA. V gave up 6 bases and J gave up 6 bases, with 8 bases separating them.

This clonotype appeared a few times. V and J are TRBV5-1 and TRBJ1-2; TRBD1 matches 7 bases. V lost 4 bases to trimming and J lost 8 bases; unmatched junction nucleotides: 8. The CDR3 runs 13 residues. The germline gives CDR1 SGHRS, CDR2 YFSETQ. For the CDR3, the DNA is TGCGCCAGCAGCCACGGGACAGAGAGCGGCTACACCTTC. Protein product: CASSHGTESGYTF. The variable domain in full, with the rest retrieved from reference TRBV5-1 and TRBJ1-2, is KAGVTQTPRYLIKTRGQQVTLSCSPISGHRSVSWYQQTPGQGLQFLFEYFSETQRNKGNFPGRFSGRQFSNSRSEMNVSTLELGDSALYLCASSHGTESGYTFGSGTRLTVV.

This clonotype was counted a few times. This chain joins TRBV20-1 and TRBJ2-3, with 9 bases matching TRBD2. The CDR3 loop spans 20 amino acids. Trimming cost V 6 bases and J 2 bases; bases outside gene matches: 24. From germline, CDR1 is DFQATT and CDR2 SNEGSKA (reference sequence). The CDR3: CSARGGAIKRGATYTDTQYF. The DNA for the CDR3 is TGCAGTGCCCGAGGGGGCGCTATCAAGCGGGGGGCAACCTACACAGATACGCAGTATTTT.

In its sample, this clonotype was seen a few times. The V call is TRBV5-1, the J call TRBJ2-7; D may be TRBD2 (6 bases). Germline CDR1 is SGHRS and CDR2 is YFSETQ. Trimming stripped 4 bases from V and 6 bases from J, with 20 bases between. The CDR3 has 15 residues. The CDR3 loop reads CASSDSGTSPGEQYF. The CDR3 DNA sequence: TGCGCCAGCAGCGACTCCGGGACTTCCCCCGGCGAGCAGTACTTC.

This clonotype was seen at least ten times. The V and J genes are TRBV12-3 or TRBV12-4 and TRBJ1-1; 7 nucleotides line up with TRBD1. V lost 4 bases to trimming and J lost 7 bases; unmatched junction nucleotides: 3. There are 12 residues in the CDR3. The CDR3 loop reads CASSSGQVEAFF. The DNA for the CDR3 is TGTGCCAGCAGTTCTGGACAGGTTGAAGCTTTCTTT.

This clonotype was seen many times. The chain has TRBV7-8 and TRBJ2-3, with 9 bases aligning to TRBD1. Germline-derived CDR1 and CDR2 are SGHVS and FQNEAQ. V lost 5 bases to trimming and J lost 4 bases; unmatched junction nucleotides: 4. The CDR3 is made up of 14 amino acids. DNA for the CDR3: TGTGCCAGCAGCACAGGGGGCAAGTCAGATACGCAGTATTTT. Translated: CASSTGGKSDTQYF.

This clonotype was found many times. The chain employs TRBV7-3 and TRBJ1-1; the D is unclear. CDR1 and CDR2 from the germline V gene are SGHTA and FQGTGA. The CDR3 covers 13 residues. V was pared by 0 bases and J by 2 bases, with 4 bases between. CDR3 loop: CASSLTHNTEAFF. The DNA for the CDR3 is TGTGCCAGCAGCTTAACCCACAACACTGAAGCTTTCTTT.

The sample holds a few counts of this clonotype. The chain carries TRBV29-1 and TRBJ1-2; D is undetermined. V was cut by 7 bases and J by 2 bases, with 14 bases left in between. The germline V gene encodes CDR1 SQVTM and CDR2 ANQGSEA. The CDR3 runs to 13 residues. CDR3 coding DNA: TGCAGCGCCGACACCACACAAAACTATGGCTACACCTTC. Residues: CSADTTQNYGYTF.

This clonotype was recorded a few times. J is TRBJ2-3 and V is TRBV11-2, with TRBD2 matching 8 bases. The CDR3 covers 15 residues. With 3 bases clipped from V and 2 bases from J, the junction kept 4 bases outside the gene matches. From germline, CDR1 is SGHAT and CDR2 FQNNGV. Here the CDR3 reads CASSFHGGDTDTQYF. CDR3 in DNA: TGTGCCAGCAGCTTTCACGGGGGGGACACAGATACGCAGTATTTT.

The chain links TRBV6-1 to TRBJ2-7; no reliable D call. This CDR3 comprises 11 residues. Germline V lookup: CDR1 MNHNS, CDR2 SASEGT. V was trimmed by 2 bases and J by 5 bases, leaving 4 bases between them. The CDR3 is CASSEIDEQYF. The CDR3 DNA follows: TGTGCCAGCAGTGAAATAGACGAGCAGTACTTC.

In this sample, this clonotype turned up many times. This chain connects TRBV11-3 to TRBJ2-3; D possibly corresponds to TRBD1 (6 bases). The V gene's germline CDR1 is SGHNT and CDR2 YENEEA. CDR3 length: 15 residues. V lost 5 bases and J 6 bases, leaving 18 bases between the germline ends. This CDR3 is CASSPGQSTRDTQYF. In nucleotides, the CDR3 is TGTGCCAGCAGCCCTGGACAGTCTACAAGGGATACGCAGTATTTT.

In this sample, this clonotype turned up many times. The rearrangement joins TRBV7-2 to TRBJ2-7, with TRBD2 matching 7 bases. The CDR3 contains 16 residues. Germline trimming cut 1 base from V and 4 bases from J; bases unmatched to any gene: 10. The germline V gene encodes CDR1 SGHTA and CDR2 FQGNSA. The CDR3 nucleotides are TGTGCCAGCAGCTTAGGGTCCGGGGGGACGACGTACGAGCAGTACTTC. Translation gives CASSLGSGGTTYEQYF.

This clonotype was recorded many times. The J gene is TRBJ2-1, the V gene TRBV6-1; TRBD1 aligns across 10 bases. The germline gives CDR1 MNHNS, CDR2 SASEGT. This CDR3 is 15 amino acids long. J gave up 12 bases and V 6 bases, and 14 bases lay outside the gene matches. CDR3: CASRFRQGALFGQFF. CDR3 coding DNA: TGTGCCAGCAGGTTTCGACAGGGGGCCCTATTTGGGCAGTTCTTC.

V usage is TRBV29-1 and J usage is TRBJ1-4; 9 bases map to TRBD1. The V gene end was trimmed by 6 bases and the J gene end by 2 bases; junction bases not matched to a gene: 4. The CDR3 extends over 14 amino acids. Germline CDR1 SQVTM, CDR2 ANQGSEA. CDR3 sequence: CSVTDRGTNEKLFF. The CDR3 coding sequence is TGCAGCGTGACGGACAGGGGCACTAATGAAAAACTGTTTTTT.

This clonotype was seen many times. This rearrangement joins TRBV14 to TRBJ2-7, with a possible D match to TRBD1 (6 bases). This CDR3 has 14 amino acids. V gave up 0 bases and J gave up 4 bases, with 10 bases separating them. Germline assignment: CDR1 SGHDN and CDR2 FVKESK. CDR3 in amino acids: CASSQEQGFYEQYF. DNA of the CDR3: TGTGCCAGCAGCCAAGAACAGGGTTTTTACGAGCAGTACTTC.

For this clonotype: Since a much larger clone is just one base distant, this may be a read error. DNA for the CDR3: TGTGCCAGCACCAGGTTTGGCGCCGGGGAGCTGTTTTTT. It codes for CASTRFGAGELFF. The chain combines TRBV28 with TRBJ2-2; D remains ambiguous. Trimming stripped 7 bases from V and 6 bases from J, with 12 bases between. Per germline, CDR1 MDHEN and CDR2 SYDVKM. The length of the CDR3 is 13 residues.